This T cell receptor (beta chain) was observed in a study of beta chain features in type 1 diabetes. The wider study: In all, around 100,000,000 sorted cells from all samples were analyzed.

This clone was detected once. Its matching antigen is unknown. Staining for CD45RO/CCR7/CD25/CD127/CD95/CD27 allowed sorting of CD4+ naive, central memory, regulatory and stem cell-like memory cells. The sequenced template was cDNA made from the entire isolated RNA. TCRdb keeps only in-frame clones here, not all; method: immunoSEQ multiplex PCR. The table records 970,000 or so clones, 15% to 20% of them present only once. Study-wide results and limits: Significant though moderate, a shortening of TCRB CDR3s appeared in all four CD4+ subsets of Type 1 diabetes patients. The naive, central memory and Treg TCRB repertoires of patients appeared to be more similar to one another than those of healthy donors.

The sequencing sample was made of naive CD4+ T cells from blood. The sequence was collected from a woman aged 18-29 years in good health.

The CDR3, as DNA: TGTGCCAGCAGCGTAGCCCCAGCGGGAGCTACCGGGGAGCTGTTTTTT. Amino acids: CASSVAPAGATGELFF. This chain uses TRBV9 with TRBJ2-2; 8 bases fit TRBD2. This CDR3 contains 16 residues. The J segment lost 5 bases and the V segment lost 0 bases, leaving 6 bases of the junction unmatched. Germline assignment: CDR1 SGDLS and CDR2 YYNGEE. Using reference TRBV9 and TRBJ2-2 for the parts outside the CDR3, the full variable domain is DSGVTQTPKHLITATGQRVTLRCSPRSGDLSVYWYQQSLDQGLQFLIQYYNGEERAKGNILERFSAQQFPDLHSELNLSSLELGDSALYFCASSVAPAGATGELFFGEGSRLTVL.